This T cell receptor beta chain was profiled in a study of regulatory T cells in long-lasting Graves disease. Study-wide points: Thyroid tissue went unexamined; only peripheral blood was analyzed.

This clonotype occurred many times. Its antigen is currently unknown. Specified time point: newly diagnosed GD, antithyroid drugs for less than 3 months. With RNA extracted from PBMCs as input, the TCR library was made. Assembly of TCR beta libraries relied on iRepertoire HTBI primers together with Arm-PCR of CDR3 regions. Each CDR3 protein gets one entry after TCRdb re-called the multiplex PCR reads with MiXCR. The data hold 420,000 or so distinct CDR3 sequences, with about 17% observed a single time. Deletions cut 1 base from V and 0 bases from J, with 7 bases between. CDR1 SGHTA and CDR2 FQGNSA come from the germline V gene. The CDR3 totals 14 residues. This sample was shared with a second study, whose subject was T cells in Graves' hyperthyroidism and ophthalmopathy.

The receptor's source is a woman in her late teens or twenties with Graves disease. The chain uses TRBV7-2 and TRBJ2-7, with D tentatively TRBD1 (6 bases). Specimen: peripheral blood mononuclear cells (PBMCs), collected at new diagnosis, from a patient treated with antithyroid drugs. The CDR3 sequence: CASSLGTDSYEQYF. The CDR3 DNA sequence: TGTGCCAGCAGCTTAGGGACAGACTCCTACGAGCAGTACTTC. Using reference TRBV7-2 and TRBJ2-7 for the parts outside the CDR3, the full variable domain is GAGVSQSPSNKVTEKGKDVELRCDPISGHTALYWYRQSLGQGLEFLIYFQGNSAPDKSGLPSDRFSAERTGGSVSTLTIQRTQQEDSAVYLCASSLGTDSYEQYFGPGTRLTVT.